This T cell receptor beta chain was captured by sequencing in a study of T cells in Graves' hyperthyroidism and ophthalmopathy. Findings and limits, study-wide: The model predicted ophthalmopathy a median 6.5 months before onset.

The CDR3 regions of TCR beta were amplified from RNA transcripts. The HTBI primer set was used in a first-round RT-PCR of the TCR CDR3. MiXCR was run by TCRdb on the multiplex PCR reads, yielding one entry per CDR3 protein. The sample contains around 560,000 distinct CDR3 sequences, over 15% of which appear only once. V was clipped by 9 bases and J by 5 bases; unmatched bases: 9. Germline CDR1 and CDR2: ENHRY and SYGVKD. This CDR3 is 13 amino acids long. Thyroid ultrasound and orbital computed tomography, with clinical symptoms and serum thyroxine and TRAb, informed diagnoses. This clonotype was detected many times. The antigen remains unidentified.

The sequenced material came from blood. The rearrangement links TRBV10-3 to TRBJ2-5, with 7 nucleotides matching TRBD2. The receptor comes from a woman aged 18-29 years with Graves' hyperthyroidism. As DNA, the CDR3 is TGTGCCATTCGGGACGGGGGGACGGAGACCCAGTACTTC. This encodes CAIRDGGTETQYF.